This is a list of T cell receptor beta chains from one sample in a study of blood T cell repertoires in COVID-19. The assay was immunoSEQ multiplex PCR, and TCRdb's table has in-frame clones only and misses some. Found here are approximately 36,000 clones, 87% of them singletons; the top ten hold roughly a fifth. Material for sequencing was peripheral blood. These receptors were taken from a man aged 55-75 years with acute or convalescent COVID-19. Both conserved end residues are part of each CDR3. Each record gives: CDR3 length, J gene, clone size, D gene, V gene, CDR3 protein, CDR3 DNA. A D gene is named only where the DNA matches it firmly. Where a row states a size, it is once, few, many or the class of an expanded clone; other rows omit it.

len: 17
j_gene: TRBJ1-6
abundance: few
d_gene: NA
v_gene: TRBV5-6
CDR3aa: CASTYLTTGAYNSPLHF
CDR3nt: TGTGCCAGCACCTACCTTACAACGGGGGCCTATAATTCACCCCTCCACTTT

len: 17
j_gene: TRBJ2-7
abundance: NA
d_gene: TRBD2
v_gene: TRBV5-1
CDR3aa: CASSHGTSGRAFYEQYF
CDR3nt: TGCGCCAGCAGCCACGGGACTAGCGGGAGGGCCTTCTACGAGCAGTACTTC

len: 15
j_gene: TRBJ1-6
abundance: NA
d_gene: TRBD1
v_gene: TRBV19
CDR3aa: CASQDRGGYNSPLHF
CDR3nt: TGTGCCAGCCAAGACAGGGGAGGGTATAATTCACCCCTCCACTTT

len: 16
j_gene: TRBJ2-1
abundance: NA
d_gene: TRBD2
v_gene: TRBV18
CDR3aa: CASSPISLASYNEQFF
CDR3nt: TGTGCCAGCTCACCAATCTCACTAGCGAGTTACAATGAGCAGTTCTTC

len: 14
j_gene: TRBJ2-5
abundance: NA
d_gene: NA
v_gene: TRBV5-5
CDR3aa: CASSLTGGGETQYF
CDR3nt: TGTGCCAGCAGCTTGACAGGCGGAGGGGAGACCCAGTACTTC

len: 16
j_gene: TRBJ2-1
abundance: NA
d_gene: NA
v_gene: TRBV9
CDR3aa: CASSPLTGTTYNEQFF
CDR3nt: TGTGCCAGCAGCCCCCTTACAGGGACGACCTACAATGAGCAGTTCTTC

len: 18
j_gene: TRBJ1-2
abundance: NA
d_gene: TRBD1
v_gene: TRBV4-2
CDR3aa: CASSRRTGQGISNYGYTF
CDR3nt: TGTGCCAGCAGCCGCCGAACCGGACAGGGGATCTCTAACTATGGCTACACCTTC

len: 15
j_gene: TRBJ1-6
abundance: once
d_gene: TRBD1
v_gene: TRBV28
CDR3aa: CATKTGGGYNSPLHF
CDR3nt: TGTGCCACCAAAACAGGGGGCGGGTATAATTCACCCCTCCACTTT

len: 15
j_gene: TRBJ1-5
abundance: NA
d_gene: TRBD1
v_gene: TRBV5-1
CDR3aa: CASSLAGGSNQPQHF
CDR3nt: TGCGCCAGCAGCTTGGCAGGGGGAAGCAATCAGCCCCAGCATTTT

len: 14
j_gene: TRBJ2-7
abundance: NA
d_gene: NA
v_gene: TRBV4-2
CDR3aa: CASSPSAGAFEQYF
CDR3nt: TGTGCCAGCAGCCCTAGTGCTGGGGCCTTCGAGCAGTACTTC

len: 14
j_gene: TRBJ1-2
abundance: NA
d_gene: TRBD1
v_gene: TRBV5-1
CDR3aa: CASSSAQGSYGYTF
CDR3nt: TGCGCCAGCAGCTCGGCACAGGGGAGCTATGGCTACACCTTC

len: 14
j_gene: TRBJ1-2
abundance: once
d_gene: NA
v_gene: TRBV9
CDR3aa: CASSVAWTDYGYTF
CDR3nt: TGTGCCAGCAGCGTAGCGTGGACAGATTATGGCTACACCTTC

len: 15
j_gene: TRBJ2-3
abundance: NA
d_gene: TRBD2
v_gene: TRBV11-2
CDR3aa: CASSLLWGGGDTQYF
CDR3nt: TGTGCCAGCAGCTTACTCTGGGGGGGAGGAGATACGCAGTATTTT

len: 15
j_gene: TRBJ1-1
abundance: NA
d_gene: NA
v_gene: TRBV19
CDR3aa: CASSRLEAMNTEAFF
CDR3nt: TGTGCCAGTAGCCGGCTGGAGGCTATGAACACTGAAGCTTTCTTT

len: 15
j_gene: TRBJ2-1
abundance: once
d_gene: TRBD2
v_gene: TRBV11-3
CDR3aa: CASSPGLAGGNEQFF
CDR3nt: TGTGCCAGCAGCCCGGGACTAGCGGGGGGAAATGAGCAGTTCTTC

len: 15
j_gene: TRBJ2-5
abundance: NA
d_gene: NA
v_gene: TRBV28
CDR3aa: CASSLGLAEVETQYF
CDR3nt: TGTGCCAGCAGTTTAGGGCTAGCTGAGGTGGAGACCCAGTACTTC

len: 21
j_gene: TRBJ2-4
abundance: NA
d_gene: TRBD2
v_gene: TRBV5-1
CDR3aa: CASSFHSPGTSDSLAKNIQYF
CDR3nt: TGCGCCAGCAGCTTTCACAGCCCCGGGACTAGCGATTCACTAGCCAAAAACATTCAGTACTTC

len: 11
j_gene: TRBJ2-3
abundance: NA
d_gene: NA
v_gene: TRBV29-1
CDR3aa: CSESAADTQYF
CDR3nt: TGCAGCGAATCGGCGGCAGATACGCAGTATTTT

len: 14
j_gene: TRBJ1-2
abundance: medium-sized
d_gene: NA
v_gene: TRBV28
CDR3aa: CASSLWTVEAGYTF
CDR3nt: TGTGCCAGCAGTTTATGGACAGTGGAAGCTGGCTACACCTTC

len: 17
j_gene: TRBJ2-5
abundance: NA
d_gene: TRBD1
v_gene: TRBV5-1
CDR3aa: CASSFKLGTGRQETQYF
CDR3nt: TGCGCCAGCAGCTTTAAGTTGGGGACAGGGCGCCAAGAGACCCAGTACTTC

len: 15
j_gene: TRBJ1-4
abundance: NA
d_gene: NA
v_gene: TRBV5-1
CDR3aa: CASSGQGSTNEKLFF
CDR3nt: TGCGCCAGCAGCGGGCAGGGTTCAACTAATGAAAAACTGTTTTTT

len: 17
j_gene: TRBJ2-1
abundance: NA
d_gene: TRBD2
v_gene: TRBV7-6
CDR3aa: CASSSGPSGTNYNEQFF
CDR3nt: TGTGCCAGCAGCTCCGGACCTAGCGGGACCAACTACAATGAGCAGTTCTTC

len: 15
j_gene: TRBJ1-2
abundance: NA
d_gene: TRBD1
v_gene: TRBV5-6
CDR3aa: CASSLGQGTLYGYTF
CDR3nt: TGTGCCAGCAGCCTTGGACAGGGAACTTTGTATGGCTACACCTTC

len: 14
j_gene: TRBJ2-1
abundance: few
d_gene: NA
v_gene: TRBV10-1
CDR3aa: CASSEVLALDEQFF
CDR3nt: TGCGCCAGCAGTGAAGTCCTAGCTTTGGATGAGCAGTTCTTC

len: 16
j_gene: TRBJ2-3
abundance: NA
d_gene: NA
v_gene: TRBV2
CDR3aa: CASSALDSTSTDTQYF
CDR3nt: TGTGCCAGCAGCGCCTTAGACAGCACTAGCACAGATACGCAGTATTTT

len: 13
j_gene: TRBJ1-2
abundance: NA
d_gene: NA
v_gene: TRBV5-4
CDR3aa: CASSPGHFYGYTF
CDR3nt: TGTGCCAGCAGCCCGGGACACTTCTATGGCTACACCTTC

len: 16
j_gene: TRBJ2-2
abundance: NA
d_gene: TRBD2
v_gene: TRBV2
CDR3aa: CASRFGLAGDTGELFF
CDR3nt: TGTGCCAGCAGGTTCGGGTTAGCGGGAGACACCGGGGAGCTGTTTTTT

len: 13
j_gene: TRBJ1-1
abundance: once
d_gene: NA
v_gene: TRBV11-2
CDR3aa: CASRKQGNTEAFF
CDR3nt: TGTGCCAGCAGAAAACAGGGGAACACTGAAGCTTTCTTT

len: 13
j_gene: TRBJ1-1
abundance: NA
d_gene: NA
v_gene: TRBV5-1
CDR3aa: CASSGDSHHVAFF
CDR3nt: TGCGCCAGCAGCGGCGACAGTCATCACGTAGCTTTCTTT

len: 15
j_gene: TRBJ1-2
abundance: NA
d_gene: NA
v_gene: TRBV6-2/TRBV6-3
CDR3aa: CASSPLPAWGEGYTF
CDR3nt: TGTGCCAGCAGCCCCCTACCTGCCTGGGGCGAAGGCTACACCTTC

len: 14
j_gene: TRBJ2-5
abundance: NA
d_gene: NA
v_gene: TRBV7-9
CDR3aa: CASSRFEEKETQYF
CDR3nt: TGTGCCAGCAGCCGATTTGAAGAGAAAGAGACCCAGTACTTC

len: 11
j_gene: TRBJ2-5
abundance: NA
d_gene: NA
v_gene: TRBV5-8
CDR3aa: CASFPGPPQYF
CDR3nt: TGTGCCAGCTTCCCGGGTCCACCCCAGTACTTC

len: 15
j_gene: TRBJ2-4
abundance: NA
d_gene: NA
v_gene: TRBV27
CDR3aa: CASSPNRVAKNIQYF
CDR3nt: TGTGCCAGCAGTCCCAATCGGGTAGCCAAAAACATTCAGTACTTC

len: 13
j_gene: TRBJ1-4
abundance: NA
d_gene: NA
v_gene: TRBV6-5
CDR3aa: CASSYAGDEKLFF
CDR3nt: TGTGCCAGCAGTTACGCGGGGGATGAAAAACTGTTTTTT

len: 16
j_gene: TRBJ1-4
abundance: few
d_gene: TRBD1
v_gene: TRBV7-8
CDR3aa: CASSLARTGSNEKLFF
CDR3nt: TGTGCCAGCAGCTTAGCAAGGACAGGGTCTAATGAAAAACTGTTTTTT

len: 14
j_gene: TRBJ1-2
abundance: NA
d_gene: TRBD1
v_gene: TRBV5-1
CDR3aa: CASSSGTGLTGYTF
CDR3nt: TGCGCCAGCAGCTCCGGGACAGGGTTAACTGGCTACACCTTC

len: 14
j_gene: TRBJ2-5
abundance: NA
d_gene: NA
v_gene: TRBV19
CDR3aa: CASSISGGGETQYF
CDR3nt: TGTGCCAGTAGTATTTCTGGCGGAGGGGAGACCCAGTACTTC

len: 17
j_gene: TRBJ2-5
abundance: NA
d_gene: NA
v_gene: TRBV4-3
CDR3aa: CASSQVESVRVRGTQYF
CDR3nt: TGCGCCAGCAGCCAAGTCGAAAGTGTTAGGGTACGGGGGACCCAGTACTTC

len: 15
j_gene: TRBJ1-5
abundance: few
d_gene: NA
v_gene: TRBV7-8
CDR3aa: CASSLETDSNQPQHF
CDR3nt: TGTGCCAGCAGCTTGGAGACAGATAGCAATCAGCCCCAGCATTTT

len: 13
j_gene: TRBJ1-1
abundance: NA
d_gene: TRBD1
v_gene: TRBV5-1
CDR3aa: CASSNPGGAGAFF
CDR3nt: TGCGCCAGCAGCAACCCAGGGGGCGCGGGAGCTTTCTTT